The next 7 T cell receptor beta chains were all read from a single sample in a study of blood T cell repertoires in COVID-19. This table comes from immunoSEQ multiplex PCR, and its TCRdb copy is limited to in-frame clones, with some not included. The profile shows roughly 190,000 clones, approximately 79% of them singletons. Input material: PBMCs or T cells enriched from blood (not recorded which). These receptors came from a woman aged 55-70 years with acute COVID-19.

This clone has a single count. The V gene is TRBV4-3, the J gene TRBJ1-1; 8 bases line up with TRBD1. Trimming took 1 base from V and 5 from J; bases not matched to a gene: 3. Germline CDR1 LGHNA, CDR2 YSLEER. The CDR3 length is 14 residues. The CDR3 DNA is TGCGCCAGCAGCCAAGCCGGACAGGGTACTGAAGCTTTCTTT. It specifies CASSQAGQGTEAFF.

The J gene is TRBJ2-5, the V gene TRBV10-3; TRBD2 agrees at 7 bases. J gave up 0 bases and V 6 bases, and 1 base lay outside the gene matches. CDR1 and CDR2 from the germline V gene are ENHRY and SYGVKD. This CDR3 has 13 amino acids. The DNA of the CDR3 is TGTGCCATCAGCGGGGGGTACCAAGAGACCCAGTACTTC. It yields the protein CAISGGYQETQYF.

This rearrangement joins TRBV13 to TRBJ2-7; maybe TRBD1 (6 bases). The V gene lost 5 bases and the J gene lost 3 bases, with 17 bases spanning the gap. Germline V gene lookup returns CDR1 PRHDT and CDR2 FYEKMQ (reference sequence). The CDR3 consists of 15 residues. CDR3 nucleotide sequence: TGTGCCAGCAGCCCTAGGACAGCAGAGGTCTACGAGCAGTACTTC. Translation: CASSPRTAEVYEQYF.

The chain is built from TRBV24-1 and TRBJ2-1; 11 bases line up with TRBD2. The CDR3 is made up of 15 amino acids. The trim removed 3 bases at V and 9 bases at J, leaving 6 bases unmatched. Germline values: CDR1 KGHDR, CDR2 SFDVKD. CDR3: CATSDLSGRVGEQFF. CDR3 nucleotides: TGTGCCACCAGTGATCTTAGCGGGAGGGTCGGTGAGCAGTTCTTC.

The J gene is TRBJ2-1, the V gene TRBV5-1, with 13 bases identical to TRBD2. V dropped 3 bases and J dropped 8; count of bases not matched to a gene: 5. The CDR3 has 15 amino acids. The V gene's germline CDR1 is SGHRS and CDR2 YFSETQ. This CDR3 reads CASSYGTSGVDEQFF. CDR3 nucleotides: TGCGCCAGCAGCTACGGGACTAGCGGGGTCGATGAGCAGTTCTTC.

This clone appeared a few times. A junction end diverges from the germline sequence, so it may reflect a read error. This chain uses TRBV3-1 (or the pseudogene TRBV3-2) with TRBJ1-4; 8 nucleotides align to TRBD1. CDR3 length: 14 amino acids. Germline values: CDR1 LGHDT, CDR2 YNNKEL (reference sequence). CDR3 sequence: CASSKGQATENLFF. The CDR3 DNA reads TGTGCCAGCAGCAAGGGACAGGCGACAGAAAACCTGTTTTTT.

The rearrangement links TRBV5-1 to TRBJ2-7; weak D call: TRBD1 (6 bases). CDR1 and CDR2 (germline): SGHRS, YFSETQ. Deletions cut 4 bases from V and 2 bases from J, with 16 bases between. The CDR3 sequence is 15 residues long. CDR3: CASSLGSTGAYEQYF. The CDR3 DNA reads as TGCGCCAGCAGCCTGGGGTCGACAGGTGCCTACGAGCAGTACTTC.